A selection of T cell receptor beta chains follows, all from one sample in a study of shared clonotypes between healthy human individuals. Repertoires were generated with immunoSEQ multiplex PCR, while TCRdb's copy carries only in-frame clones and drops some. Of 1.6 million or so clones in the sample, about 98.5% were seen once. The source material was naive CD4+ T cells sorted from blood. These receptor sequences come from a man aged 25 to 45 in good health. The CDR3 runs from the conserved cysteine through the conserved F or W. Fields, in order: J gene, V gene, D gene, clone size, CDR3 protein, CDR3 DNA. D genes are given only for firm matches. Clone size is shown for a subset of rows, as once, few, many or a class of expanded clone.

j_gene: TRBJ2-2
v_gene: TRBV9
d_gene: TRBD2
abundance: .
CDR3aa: CASRLAGDGELFF
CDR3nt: TGTGCCAGCAGATTAGCGGGAGACGGGGAGCTGTTTTTT

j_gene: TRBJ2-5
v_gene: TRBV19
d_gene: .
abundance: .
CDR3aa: CASSIYSGTSGETQYF
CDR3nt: TGTGCCAGTAGTATCTACTCCGGCACCTCGGGGGAGACCCAGTACTTC

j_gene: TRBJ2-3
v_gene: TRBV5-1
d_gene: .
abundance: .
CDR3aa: CASSLGGRPDTQYF
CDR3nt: TGCGCCAGCAGCTTGGGAGGTAGACCAGATACGCAGTATTTT

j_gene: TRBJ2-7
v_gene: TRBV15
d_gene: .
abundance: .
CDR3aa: CATSREESPGVPYEQYF
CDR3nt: TGTGCCACCAGCAGAGAGGAGTCCCCAGGGGTCCCCTACGAGCAGTACTTC

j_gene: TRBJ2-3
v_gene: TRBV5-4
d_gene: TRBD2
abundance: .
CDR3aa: CASSLTSGSTDTQYF
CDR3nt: TGTGCCAGCAGCTTGACTAGCGGCAGCACAGATACGCAGTATTTT

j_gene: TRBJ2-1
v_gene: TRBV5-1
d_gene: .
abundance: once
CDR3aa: CASSLDRYNEQFF
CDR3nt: TGCGCCAGCAGCTTGGACCGGTACAATGAGCAGTTCTTC

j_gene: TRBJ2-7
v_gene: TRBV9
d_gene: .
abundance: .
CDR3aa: CASSVETGETYEQYF
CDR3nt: TGTGCCAGCAGCGTAGAAACGGGAGAGACCTACGAGCAGTACTTC

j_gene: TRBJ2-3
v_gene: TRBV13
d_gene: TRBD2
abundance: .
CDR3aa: CASSLAGGRDTQYF
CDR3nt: TGTGCCAGCAGCTTAGCGGGAGGAAGAGATACGCAGTATTTT

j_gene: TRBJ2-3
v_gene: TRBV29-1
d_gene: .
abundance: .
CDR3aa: CSVEDLTGWNRETRTDTQYF
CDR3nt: TGCAGCGTTGAAGATCTAACGGGATGGAACCGGGAGACCCGCACAGATACGCAGTATTTT

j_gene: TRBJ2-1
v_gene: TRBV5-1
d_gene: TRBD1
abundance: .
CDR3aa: CASSFGTANNEQFF
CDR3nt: TGCGCCAGCAGCTTTGGGACAGCGAACAATGAGCAGTTCTTC

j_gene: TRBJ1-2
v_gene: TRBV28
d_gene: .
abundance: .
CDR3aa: CASRRTANYGYTF
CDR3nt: TGTGCCAGCAGGCGTACAGCTAACTATGGCTACACCTTC

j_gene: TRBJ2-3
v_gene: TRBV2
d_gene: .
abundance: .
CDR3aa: CASSKITPGTITDTQYF
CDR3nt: TGTGCCAGTTCAAAAATTACTCCCGGGACAATCACAGATACGCAGTATTTT

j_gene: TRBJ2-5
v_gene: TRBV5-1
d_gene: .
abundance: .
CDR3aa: CASRPVLGQETQYF
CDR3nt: TGCGCCAGCAGACCGGTTTTGGGTCAAGAGACCCAGTACTTC

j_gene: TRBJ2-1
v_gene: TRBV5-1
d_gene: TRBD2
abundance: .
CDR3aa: CASSWTSGSHNEQFF
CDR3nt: TGCGCCAGCAGCTGGACTAGCGGGAGTCACAATGAGCAGTTCTTC

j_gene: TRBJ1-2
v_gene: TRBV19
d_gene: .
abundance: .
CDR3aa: CASSRHRVEGYTF
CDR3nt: TGTGCCAGTAGCCGGCACAGGGTGGAAGGCTACACCTTC

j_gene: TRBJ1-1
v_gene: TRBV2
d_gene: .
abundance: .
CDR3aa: CASSEPRENTEAFF
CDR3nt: TGTGCCAGCAGTGAACCCCGGGAGAACACTGAAGCTTTCTTT

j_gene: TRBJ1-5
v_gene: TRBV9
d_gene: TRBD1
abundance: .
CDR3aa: CASTKGQGDQPQHF
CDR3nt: TGTGCCAGCACCAAGGGACAGGGTGATCAGCCCCAGCATTTT

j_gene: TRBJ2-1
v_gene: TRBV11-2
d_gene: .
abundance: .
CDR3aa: CASGETVQFF
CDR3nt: TGTGCCAGCGGGGAGACTGTGCAGTTCTTC

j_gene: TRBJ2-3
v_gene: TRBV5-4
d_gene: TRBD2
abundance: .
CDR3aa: CASSSTTSGRTDTQYF
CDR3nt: TGTGCCAGCAGCTCAACGACTAGCGGGAGAACGGATACGCAGTATTTT

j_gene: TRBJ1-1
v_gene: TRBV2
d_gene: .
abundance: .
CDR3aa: CASRATGYTEAFF
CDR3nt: TGTGCCAGCAGAGCGACAGGTTACACTGAAGCTTTCTTT